Listed below are T cell receptor beta chains from one sample, sequenced in a study of human T cells and chemical hapten exposure. TCRdb re-derived calls from the RACE reads in MiXCR, one entry per CDR3 protein. This table has 65,000 to 85,000 distinct CDR3 sequences, about a tenth appearing once. Sequenced here: whole blood, sampled in connection with sensitization to the hapten diphenylcyclopropenone (DPC). Source of these receptors: a woman aged 45-65 years with alopecia areata. Some clones in this sample may be carry-over from other donors' samples. Each CDR3 is given with its conserved first and last residue.

V,J,CDR3
TRBV6-6,TRBJ2-5,CASSRTGSGAAQYF
TRBV10-3,TRBJ1-5,CAIRAARDRDQPQHF
TRBV5-8,TRBJ1-5,CASSTGQISNQPQHF
TRBV2,TRBJ2-1,CASSDVGRIDEQFF
TRBV11-2,TRBJ1-1,CASSLTNGGQNTEAFF
TRBV29-1,TRBJ1-1,CSAQKGTPGTEAFF
TRBV15,TRBJ2-5,CATSKRTGTQETQYF
TRBV5-4,TRBJ1-6,CASSLGGNNSPLHF
TRBV6-5,TRBJ1-4,CASSWAPDRTEKLFF
TRBV28,TRBJ2-3,CASSLKHTQYF
TRBV29-1,TRBJ2-7,CSVYGAINEQYF
TRBV5-6,TRBJ2-5,CASSLEVGLGGTQYF
TRBV28,TRBJ2-7,CASSSLGQGGHEQYF
TRBV7-8,TRBJ2-1,CASSINRESGEQFF
TRBV5-1,TRBJ1-1,CASRMRVANTEAFF
TRBV5-1,TRBJ1-6,CASRGQTGSNSPLHF
TRBV7-9,TRBJ2-1,CASSLVGTSGGEQFF
TRBV27,TRBJ1-1,CASSLTGRTEAFF
TRBV29-1,TRBJ2-3,CSVSRDTDSTDTQYF
TRBV12-3/TRBV12-4,TRBJ1-5,CASRAGTGFQHF
TRBV6-1,TRBJ1-2,CASSEDLPNPGVYGYTF
TRBV7-3,TRBJ2-7,CASSAYTVPYGQYF
TRBV7-6,TRBJ1-1,CASSLAENTEAFF
TRBV11-2,TRBJ1-2,CASRGIRRPTNYGYTF
TRBV6-2/TRBV6-3,TRBJ2-3,CASSLGLAGLDTQYF
TRBV6-5,TRBJ1-1,CASSPGSSNTEAFF
TRBV16,TRBJ1-2,CASSPPGQGNGYTF
TRBV28,TRBJ2-4,CASSGGSKNIQYF
TRBV18,TRBJ1-4,CASSPKGGGGEKLFF
TRBV20-1,TRBJ2-4,CSAPGTTNIQYF
TRBV5-4,TRBJ1-3,CASSSGTGNTIYF
TRBV24-1,TRBJ2-1,CATTPGGTGKNEQFF
TRBV7-3,TRBJ2-1,CASSSGLAESSYNEQSF
TRBV6-5,TRBJ1-5,CASSWTGAGNQPQHF
TRBV7-2,TRBJ2-4,CASSQSYSIQYF
TRBV6-6,TRBJ1-1,CASSPGGVEAFF
TRBV30,TRBJ1-6,CAWSGPPNNSPLHF
TRBV7-2,TRBJ2-7,CASSSNTRQGREQYF
TRBV9,TRBJ2-7,CASSPPGRSPREQYF
TRBV7-8,TRBJ2-7,CASSLDGNGVREQYF
TRBV6-6,TRBJ2-3,CASSYSAADTQYF
TRBV7-6,TRBJ2-2,CASSLEGAGELFF
TRBV29-1,TRBJ2-3,CSVKPGTDTQYF
TRBV20-1,TRBJ2-3,CSATNRASGSADTQYF
TRBV30,TRBJ1-1,CAWRVGVNTEAFF
TRBV20-1,TRBJ1-6,CSAVGQANSPLHF
TRBV5-1,TRBJ2-3,CASSRTSGSADTQYF